This T cell receptor beta chain was captured in a study of regulatory T cells in long-lasting Graves disease. With iRepertoire HTBI primers and Arm-PCR of CDR3 regions, TCR beta libraries were built. TCRdb analysed the multiplex PCR reads with MiXCR anew, one entry per CDR3 protein. The data show about 470,000 distinct CDR3 sequences, about 20% seen once. In germline, CDR1 is SGHVS, CDR2 FQNEAQ. The V segment lost 3 bases and the J segment 7 bases; nucleotides outside the gene matches: 11. The CDR3 covers 16 residues. The time point is: persistent/refractory GD, antithyroid drugs over 5 years with positive TRAb. From RNA extracted from PBMCs, the TCR library was made.

The V and J genes are TRBV7-8 and TRBJ2-3; 9 bases align to TRBD2. The starting material was peripheral blood mononuclear cells (PBMCs), obtained when the disease was refractory, from a patient treated with antithyroid drugs. The sequence derives from a female donor with Graves disease. CDR3 sequence: CASSFLVLAGTNTQYF. CDR3 bases: TGTGCCAGCAGCTTTCTGGTGCTAGCGGGAACGAATACGCAGTATTTT.